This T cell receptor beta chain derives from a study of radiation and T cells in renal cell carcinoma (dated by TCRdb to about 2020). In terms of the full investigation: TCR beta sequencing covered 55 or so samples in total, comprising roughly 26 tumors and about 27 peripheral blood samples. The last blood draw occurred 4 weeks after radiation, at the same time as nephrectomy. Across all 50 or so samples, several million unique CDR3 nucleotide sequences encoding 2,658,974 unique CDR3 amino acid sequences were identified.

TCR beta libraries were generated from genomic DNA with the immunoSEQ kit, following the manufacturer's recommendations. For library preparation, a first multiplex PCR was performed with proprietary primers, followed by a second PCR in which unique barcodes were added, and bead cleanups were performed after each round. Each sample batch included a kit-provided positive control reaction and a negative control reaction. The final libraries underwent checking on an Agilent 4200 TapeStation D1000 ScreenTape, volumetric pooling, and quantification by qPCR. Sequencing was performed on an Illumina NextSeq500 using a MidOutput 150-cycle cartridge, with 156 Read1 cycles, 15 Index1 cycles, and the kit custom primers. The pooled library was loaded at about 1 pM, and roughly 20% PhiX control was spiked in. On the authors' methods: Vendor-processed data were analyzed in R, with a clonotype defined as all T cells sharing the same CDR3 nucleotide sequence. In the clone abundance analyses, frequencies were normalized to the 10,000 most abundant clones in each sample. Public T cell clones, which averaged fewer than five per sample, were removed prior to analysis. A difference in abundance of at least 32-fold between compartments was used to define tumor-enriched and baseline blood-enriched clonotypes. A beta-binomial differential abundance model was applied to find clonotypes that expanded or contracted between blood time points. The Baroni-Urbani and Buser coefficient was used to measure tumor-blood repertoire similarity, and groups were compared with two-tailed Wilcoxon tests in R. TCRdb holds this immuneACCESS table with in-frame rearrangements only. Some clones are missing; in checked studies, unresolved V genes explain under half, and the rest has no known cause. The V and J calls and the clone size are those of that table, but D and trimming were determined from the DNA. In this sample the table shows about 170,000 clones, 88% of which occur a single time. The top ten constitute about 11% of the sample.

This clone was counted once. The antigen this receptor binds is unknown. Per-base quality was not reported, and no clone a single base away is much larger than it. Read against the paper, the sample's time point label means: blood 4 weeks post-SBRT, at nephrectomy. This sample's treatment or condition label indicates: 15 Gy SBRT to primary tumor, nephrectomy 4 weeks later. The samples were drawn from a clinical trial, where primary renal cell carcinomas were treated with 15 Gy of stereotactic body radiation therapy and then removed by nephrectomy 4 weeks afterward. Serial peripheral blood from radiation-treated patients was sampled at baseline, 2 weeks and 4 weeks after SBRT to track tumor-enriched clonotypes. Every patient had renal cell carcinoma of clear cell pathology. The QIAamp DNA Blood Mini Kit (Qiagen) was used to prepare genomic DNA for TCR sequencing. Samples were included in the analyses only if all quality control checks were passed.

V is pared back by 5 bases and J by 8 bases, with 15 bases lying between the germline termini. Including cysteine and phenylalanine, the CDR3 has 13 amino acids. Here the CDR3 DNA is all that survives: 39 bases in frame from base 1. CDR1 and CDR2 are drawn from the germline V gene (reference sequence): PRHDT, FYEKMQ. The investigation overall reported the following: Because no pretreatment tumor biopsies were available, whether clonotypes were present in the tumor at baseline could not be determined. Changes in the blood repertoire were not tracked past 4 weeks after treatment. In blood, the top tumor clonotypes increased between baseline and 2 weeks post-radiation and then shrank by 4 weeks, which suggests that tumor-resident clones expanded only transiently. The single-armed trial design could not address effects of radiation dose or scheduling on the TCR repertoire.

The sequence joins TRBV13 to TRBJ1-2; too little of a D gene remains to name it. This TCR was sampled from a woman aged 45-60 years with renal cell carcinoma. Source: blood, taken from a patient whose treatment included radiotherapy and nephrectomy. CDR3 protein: CASSRRAPLGYTF. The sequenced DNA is TGTGCCAGCAGCCGGCGTGCGCCTTTAGGCTACACCTTC.